The next 21 T cell receptor beta chains were all read from a single sample in a study of Graves' ophthalmopathy and Graves' hyperthyroidism. RNA transcripts yielded amplified TCR beta CDR3 regions. The library came from an HTBI-primed first-round RT-PCR and a second-round multiplex PCR. From the multiplex PCR reads, TCRdb called clonotypes with MiXCR, one entry per CDR3 protein. The repertoire includes a few hundred thousand distinct CDR3 sequences, 17% of them detected once, and about 12% sits in the top ten. Material for sequencing was peripheral blood. The receptors here all came from an adult man with Graves' ophthalmopathy.

This clonotype was seen many times. The chain is built from TRBV24-1 and TRBJ2-7; no firm D call. This CDR3 has 15 amino acids. Germline CDR1 reads KGHDR; CDR2 reads SFDVKD. V was trimmed by 4 bases and J by 5 bases, leaving 17 bases between them. The CDR3, as DNA: TGTGCCACCAGTGACTCGGACGGCCCAGCGCACGAGCAGTACTTC. Protein sequence: CATSDSDGPAHEQYF.

This clonotype was seen ten or more times. This chain connects TRBV27 to TRBJ2-7; 12 positions match TRBD2. V lost 4 bases to trimming and J lost 3 bases; unmatched junction nucleotides: 7. Germline assignment: CDR1 MNHEY and CDR2 SMNVEV (reference sequence). CDR3 size: 16 residues. The CDR3 protein is CASSSRAGLAGYEQYF. CDR3 bases: TGTGCCAGCAGTTCCCGAGCGGGACTAGCGGGCTACGAGCAGTACTTC.

This clonotype has a count of ten or more. The chain carries TRBV27 and TRBJ2-7; possibly TRBD2 for D (6 bases). This CDR3 is built from 14 residues. Germline loops: CDR1 MNHEY, CDR2 SMNVEV (reference sequence). Trimming cost V 7 bases and J 5 bases, with 18 bases left between them. CDR3 sequence reads: CASTPGRPPDEQYF. The CDR3 bases are TGTGCCAGCACCCCCGGGAGACCTCCCGACGAGCAGTACTTC.

This clonotype was seen repeatedly, ten times or more. The chain combines TRBV11-1 with TRBJ2-7; 7 nucleotides line up with TRBD2. J was trimmed by 0 bases and V by 3 bases; bases with no gene match: 2. The CDR3 is 14 residues long. Germline V lookup: CDR1 SGHAT, CDR2 FQDESV (reference sequence). In DNA, the CDR3 is TGTGCCAGCAGCTTTGGACTAGACTCCTACGAGCAGTACTTC. Its protein product is CASSFGLDSYEQYF.

This clonotype was counted at least ten times. The chain has TRBV5-4 and TRBJ1-6; 8 positions match TRBD1. Per germline, CDR1 SGHNT and CDR2 YYREEE (reference sequence). The CDR3 is 15 amino acids. V lost 2 bases, J lost 10 bases, and 8 bases stayed unmatched. DNA for the CDR3: TGTGCCAGCAGCTTTACCGACAGGGGAAGATCACCCCTCCACTTT. Its protein is CASSFTDRGRSPLHF.

This clonotype has a count of ten or more. The chain has TRBV6-1 and TRBJ1-1, with TRBD1 matching 10 bases. The trim removed 4 bases at V and 9 bases at J, leaving 11 bases unmatched. Germline-derived CDR1 and CDR2 are MNHNS and SASEGT. The CDR3 is 15 residues long. The CDR3 sequence is CASSGGPGQGRKAFF. CDR3 in DNA: TGTGCCAGCAGTGGAGGACCGGGACAGGGGAGGAAAGCTTTCTTT.

Ten or more counts support this clonotype. A much larger clone lies one base from this, so it may be a read error. The chain uses TRBV12-3 or TRBV12-4 and TRBJ2-5; D may be TRBD1 or TRBD2 (6 bases each). CDR3 length equals 14 residues. CDR3 protein: CACSFSGAGETQYF. CDR3 DNA sequence: TGTGCCTGCAGTTTCTCGGGGGCGGGAGAGACCCAGTACTTC.

This clonotype came up many times. V and J are TRBV6-1 and TRBJ1-2, with 10 bases matching TRBD1. The germline V gene has CDR1 MNHNS and CDR2 SASEGT. CDR3 length equals 11 residues. V gave up 8 bases and J gave up 8 bases; unmatched junction bases: 2. As DNA, the CDR3 is TGTGCCAGCCGGGACAGGGGAGGCTACACCTTC. Translation: CASRDRGGYTF.

The sample holds many counts of this clonotype. The chain combines TRBV18 with TRBJ1-6; 8 bases line up with TRBD1. Germline V gene sequence: CDR1 KGHSH, CDR2 LQKENI. The CDR3 has 16 residues. V shed 2 bases, J shed 0 bases, and the junction held 0 bases outside the gene matches. As DNA, the CDR3 is TGTGCCAGCTCACCAACAGGGGGCTCCTATAATTCACCCCTCCACTTT. This codes for CASSPTGGSYNSPLHF.

This clonotype has ten or more counts. This chain uses TRBV19 with TRBJ1-1; 7 bases match TRBD1. This CDR3 has 12 residues. V trimming: 4 bases; J trimming: 10 bases; junction bases outside the gene matches: 6. In germline, CDR1 is LNHDA, CDR2 SQIVND (reference sequence). CDR3 protein: CASSTPTGIAFF. The CDR3 DNA reads as TGTGCCAGTAGTACGCCGACAGGGATAGCTTTCTTT. Drawing the rest from reference TRBV19 and TRBJ1-1, the complete variable domain is DGGITQSPKYLFRKEGQNVTLSCEQNLNHDAMYWYRQDPGQGLRLIYYSQIVNDFQKGDIAEGYSVSREKKESFPLTVTSAQKNPTAFYLCASSTPTGIAFFGQGTRLTVV.

This clonotype was recorded many times. This chain connects TRBV28 to TRBJ1-5; D may be TRBD1 (6 bases). The CDR3 sequence is 14 residues long. V lost 6 bases and J lost 1, with 10 bases in between. Germline assignment: CDR1 MDHEN and CDR2 SYDVKM. The CDR3 reads CASSLDRSNQPQHF. The CDR3 DNA is TGTGCCAGCAGCCTGGACAGAAGCAATCAGCCCCAGCATTTT.

The table lists this clonotype with many counts. This chain uses TRBV7-3 with TRBJ2-5; D is perhaps TRBD1 (6 bases). The CDR3 runs 15 residues. The germline CDR1 and CDR2 sequences are SGHTA and FQGTGA. Trimming left V 5 bases short and J 1 base short, with 14 bases between. The CDR3 reads CASSPQPGAQETQYF. In DNA, the CDR3 is TGTGCCAGCAGCCCCCAACCAGGGGCCCAAGAGACCCAGTACTTC.

This clonotype was counted at least ten times. V is TRBV5-1 and J is TRBJ1-1; D gene unclear. The length of the CDR3 is 14 residues. Germline V gene lookup returns CDR1 SGHRS and CDR2 YFSETQ. Deletions cut 0 bases from V and 1 base from J, with 7 bases between. The CDR3, as DNA: TGCGCCAGCAGCTTGGACCAATCGAACACTGAAGCTTTCTTT. It translates to CASSLDQSNTEAFF.

This clonotype was observed at least ten times. In nucleotides, the CDR3 is TGTGCCAGCAGTCCCCGACAGGGTTGGGGTTCACCCCTCCACTTT. Amino acids: CASSPRQGWGSPLHF. The V gene is TRBV28, the J gene TRBJ1-6; TRBD1 matches 7 bases. Germline trimming cut 5 bases from V and 9 bases from J; bases unmatched to any gene: 10. The CDR3 contains 15 residues. The germline CDR1 and CDR2 sequences are MDHEN and SYDVKM.

The chain links TRBV6-4 to TRBJ2-7; no clear D. CDR1 MRHNA and CDR2 SNTAGT come from the germline V gene. Between the trimmed V and J ends, which lost 4 bases and 6 bases, there was a span of 7 bases. This CDR3 is built from 11 residues. CDR3 residues: CASSVLTEQYF. CDR3 nucleotides: TGTGCCAGCAGTGTTCTTACCGAGCAGTACTTC.

This clonotype has a count of ten or more. The rearrangement joins TRBV11-3 to TRBJ1-5; D is perhaps TRBD1 (5 bases). V dropped 1 base and J dropped 1 base, with 11 bases sitting between them. CDR1 is SGHNT, CDR2 YENEEA, per germline. CDR3 length: 16 residues. The CDR3 DNA sequence: TGTGCCAGCAGCTTAGTTGGTGGGGGAAGCAATCAGCCCCAGCATTTT. Residues: CASSLVGGGSNQPQHF.

This clonotype was counted only a few times. The genes are TRBV6-2 or TRBV6-3 and TRBJ1-1; D remains ambiguous. V lost 4 bases and J 4 bases, leaving 7 bases between the germline ends. This CDR3 has 12 amino acids. Germline V gives CDR1 MNHEY, CDR2 SVGEGT. CDR3 residues: CASSSIGTEAFF. The CDR3 nucleotides read TGTGCCAGCAGTTCGATTGGCACTGAAGCTTTCTTT.

The chain links TRBV5-5 to TRBJ1-1, with TRBD1 as a possible D gene (6 bases). The CDR3 runs 14 residues. Germline V gene sequence: CDR1 SGHKS, CDR2 YYEKEE (reference sequence). With 0 bases removed from V and 7 bases from J, the gap between germline ends came to 13 bases. CDR3 DNA: TGTGCCAGCAGCTTGGTCTACAGGGTGAATGAAGCTTTCTTT. This encodes CASSLVYRVNEAFF.

This chain uses TRBV29-1 with TRBJ2-1; 12 bases match TRBD2. The CDR3 has 16 amino acids. Trimming at V came to 0 bases and at J to 5 bases, leaving 5 bases not matched to a gene. Germline V lookup: CDR1 SQVTM, CDR2 ANQGSEA. DNA for the CDR3: TGCAGCGTTGAAGAACTAGCGGGAGGAGGCGACAATGAGCAGTTCTTC. This sequence encodes CSVEELAGGGDNEQFF.

The table lists this clonotype with a few counts. The J gene is TRBJ1-2, the V gene TRBV3-1; D might be TRBD1 (6 bases). Trimming shortened V by 0 bases and J by 4 bases, and 9 bases separated the two germline ends. Germline V gives CDR1 LGHDT, CDR2 YNNKEL (reference sequence). The CDR3 is 14 residues long. The CDR3: CASSQDTQGYGYTF. In DNA form, the CDR3 reads TGTGCCAGCAGCCAAGATACACAGGGCTATGGCTACACCTTC.

This clonotype appeared many times. As DNA, the CDR3 is TGTGCCAGCGGGGGACCGACAGGGAACACCGGGGAGCTGTTTTTT. As protein: CASGGPTGNTGELFF. The chain is built from TRBV6-1 and TRBJ2-2; possible D gene TRBD1, 6 bases. Germline V gene data show CDR1 as MNHNS and CDR2 as SASEGT. CDR3 length: 15 residues. Trimming took 8 bases from V and 1 from J, leaving 14 bases between them.